This T cell receptor (beta chain) originates from a study of tumor-infiltrating lymphocytes in primary liver carcinoma. Study in general: Tumors were stage T1-T3 N0M0, 4.2 to 10 cm across. Study-wide results and caveats: The top-250-clone fraction was significantly higher in tumors than in blood (p = 0.039).

The CDR3 length is 13 residues. Germline CDR1 and CDR2: MNHEY and SVGAGI. With roughly 0.5 ug total RNA as template and a constant-region primer, TCR beta cDNA was made. Employing slightly modified ARM-PCR, three nested multiplex PCR rounds were run, and these gave rise to the TCR beta libraries. Amplification in the first two PCR rounds was performed using TRBV1-TRBV30 forward primers and a C-beta reverse primer for 10 cycles each. TCRdb called the multiplex PCR reads again in MiXCR, with one record for every CDR3 protein. Counted here are about 190,000 distinct CDR3 sequences, around four fifths occurring once; the ten biggest clones make up 15% to 20%. Remarks on this clonotype: As yet, its antigen is unknown.

Starting material for RNA and DNA co-extraction consisted of about 19-32 mg of unsorted bulk tissue. This clonotype was sampled from a man aged 35-49 years with primary liver carcinoma and hepatitis B virus infection. The rearrangement joins TRBV6-5 to TRBJ2-6; no firm D call. Sequenced input: tumor tissue from primary liver carcinoma. CDR3 nucleotides: TGTGTCATCTTTAACTCTGGGGCCAACGTCCTGACTTTC. Translating gives CVIFNSGANVLTF.